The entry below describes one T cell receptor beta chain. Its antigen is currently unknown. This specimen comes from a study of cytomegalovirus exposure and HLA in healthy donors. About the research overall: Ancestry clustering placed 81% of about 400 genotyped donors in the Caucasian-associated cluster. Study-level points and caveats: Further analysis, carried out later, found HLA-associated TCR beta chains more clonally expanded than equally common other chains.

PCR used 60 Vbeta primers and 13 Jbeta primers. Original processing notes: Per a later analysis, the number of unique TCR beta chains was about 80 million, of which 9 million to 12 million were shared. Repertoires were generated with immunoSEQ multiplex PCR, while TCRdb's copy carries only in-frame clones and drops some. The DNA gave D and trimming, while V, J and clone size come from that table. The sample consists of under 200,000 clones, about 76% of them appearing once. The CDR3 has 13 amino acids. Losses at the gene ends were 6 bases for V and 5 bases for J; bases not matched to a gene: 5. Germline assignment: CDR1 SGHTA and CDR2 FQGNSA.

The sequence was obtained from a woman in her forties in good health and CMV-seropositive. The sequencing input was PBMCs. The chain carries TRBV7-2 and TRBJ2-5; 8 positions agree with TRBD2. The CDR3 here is CASSWGLGETQYF. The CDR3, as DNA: TGTGCCAGCAGTTGGGGACTAGGGGAGACCCAGTACTTC.